This is a list of T cell receptor beta chains from one sample in a study of T cell responses to AZD1222 COVID-19 vaccine. The table came from immunoSEQ multiplex PCR; TCRdb's copy has only in-frame clones and leaves some out. The data contain 150,000 to 200,000 clones, 90% to 95% of them singletons. This sample comprised peripheral blood, obtained 28 days after the second AZD1222 dose. All receptors derive from an adult who received the AZD1222 COVID-19 vaccine. Each CDR3 is given with its conserved first and last residue. D genes are given only for firm matches. Clone size is stated in some rows and not others, as once, few, many or a class when expanded.

CDR3: CASRSGTNEKLFF; DNA: TGTGCCAGCCGGTCGGGGACTAATGAAAAACTGTTTTTT; D: .; V: TRBV28; length: 13; size: .; J: TRBJ1-4
CDR3: CASSGTGQETQYF; DNA: TGTGCCAGCAGTGGGACAGGTCAAGAGACCCAGTACTTC; D: TRBD1; V: TRBV6-2/TRBV6-3; length: 13; size: .; J: TRBJ2-5
CDR3: CASSPNRDEKLFF; DNA: TGTGCCAGCAGTCCAAACAGGGATGAAAAACTGTTTTTT; D: .; V: TRBV28; length: 13; size: .; J: TRBJ1-4
CDR3: CASTGTTFLGGNTIYF; DNA: TGTGCCAGCACGGGGACAACGTTTTTGGGTGGAAACACCATATATTTT; D: .; V: TRBV28; length: 16; size: .; J: TRBJ1-3
CDR3: CASTGQQSYNEQFF; DNA: TGTGCCAGCACGGGACAGCAATCCTACAATGAGCAGTTCTTC; D: TRBD1; V: TRBV27; length: 14; size: .; J: TRBJ2-1
CDR3: CAWRGGWPANYGYTF; DNA: TGTGCCTGGAGGGGGGGGTGGCCCGCAAACTATGGCTACACCTTC; D: .; V: TRBV30; length: 15; size: once; J: TRBJ1-2
CDR3: CASSPPNIGNYGYTF; DNA: TGTGCCAGCTCACCACCGAATATAGGGAACTATGGCTACACCTTC; D: .; V: TRBV18; length: 15; size: .; J: TRBJ1-2
CDR3: CASSISNTGELFF; DNA: TGTGCCAGCAGCATCTCGAACACCGGGGAGCTGTTTTTT; D: .; V: TRBV7-6; length: 13; size: .; J: TRBJ2-2
CDR3: CASSLEGQHSNQPQHF; DNA: TGTGCCAGCAGCTTAGAGGGACAACATAGCAATCAGCCCCAGCATTTT; D: .; V: TRBV7-7; length: 16; size: .; J: TRBJ1-5
CDR3: CASSEGFVYNSPLHF; DNA: TGTGCCAGCAGTGAAGGGTTTGTCTATAATTCACCCCTCCACTTT; D: .; V: TRBV6-1; length: 15; size: .; J: TRBJ1-6
CDR3: CASSLGQINEKLFF; DNA: TGTGCCAGCAGCTTGGGACAGATTAATGAAAAACTGTTTTTT; D: TRBD1; V: TRBV11-2; length: 14; size: .; J: TRBJ1-4
CDR3: CASGDRQNNEQFF; DNA: TGTGCCAGCGGAGACAGACAGAACAATGAGCAGTTCTTC; D: .; V: TRBV2; length: 13; size: .; J: TRBJ2-1
CDR3: CASSTWDGYTF; DNA: TGTGCCAGCAGTACGTGGGATGGCTACACCTTC; D: .; V: TRBV28; length: 11; size: .; J: TRBJ1-2
CDR3: CASSQGSLGLEYF; DNA: TGTGCCAGCAGCCAAGGCAGCTTGGGATTGGAGTACTTC; D: .; V: TRBV3-1/TRBV3-2; length: 13; size: .; J: TRBJ2-7
CDR3: CASSNYNEQFF; DNA: TGTGCCAGCAGTAACTACAATGAGCAGTTCTTC; D: .; V: TRBV28; length: 11; size: .; J: TRBJ2-1
CDR3: CASSLDPQSFAFF; DNA: TGTGCCAGCAGCTTGGACCCTCAATCTTTCGCTTTCTTT; D: .; V: TRBV5-5; length: 13; size: .; J: TRBJ1-1
CDR3: CASSSLREANYGYTF; DNA: TGTGCCAGCAGTAGTCTCCGGGAAGCTAACTATGGCTACACCTTC; D: .; V: TRBV6-5; length: 15; size: .; J: TRBJ1-2
CDR3: CASSWRLAGGGGELFF; DNA: TGTGCCAGCAGTTGGAGACTAGCGGGAGGCGGCGGGGAGCTGTTTTTT; D: TRBD2; V: TRBV6-2/TRBV6-3; length: 16; size: .; J: TRBJ2-2
CDR3: CASKMMAEAFF; DNA: TGTGCCAGCAAAATGATGGCTGAAGCTTTCTTT; D: .; V: TRBV6-1; length: 11; size: .; J: TRBJ1-1
CDR3: CATEQGGGNTEAFF; DNA: TGTGCCACTGAACAGGGCGGGGGAAACACTGAAGCTTTCTTT; D: .; V: TRBV6-5; length: 14; size: .; J: TRBJ1-1
CDR3: CASSYRQESPNEQFF; DNA: TGTGCCAGCAGTTACCGTCAGGAAAGCCCGAATGAGCAGTTCTTC; D: .; V: TRBV6-5; length: 15; size: .; J: TRBJ2-1
CDR3: CASSFVTDTQYF; DNA: TGTGCCAGCAGTTTCGTCACAGATACGCAGTATTTT; D: .; V: TRBV12-3/TRBV12-4; length: 12; size: .; J: TRBJ2-3
CDR3: CASRPRSGPNEQFF; DNA: TGTGCCAGCAGACCCAGGAGTGGCCCCAATGAGCAGTTCTTC; D: .; V: TRBV2; length: 14; size: .; J: TRBJ2-1
CDR3: CAWSVPGQDRAFF; DNA: TGTGCCTGGAGTGTACCCGGACAGGATCGAGCTTTCTTT; D: TRBD1; V: TRBV30; length: 13; size: .; J: TRBJ1-1
CDR3: CASSQDGIAGGKNEQFF; DNA: TGTGCCAGCAGCCAAGACGGGATAGCGGGAGGAAAGAATGAGCAGTTCTTC; D: TRBD2; V: TRBV14; length: 17; size: .; J: TRBJ2-1
CDR3: CSVGETEAFF; DNA: TGCAGCGTTGGTGAGACTGAAGCTTTCTTT; D: .; V: TRBV29-1; length: 10; size: .; J: TRBJ1-1
CDR3: CASSLSPNEQFF; DNA: TGTGCCAGCAGTTTATCCCCAAATGAGCAGTTCTTC; D: .; V: TRBV27; length: 12; size: .; J: TRBJ2-1
CDR3: CAWSSGPEQYF; DNA: TGTGCCTGGAGTAGTGGCCCCGAGCAGTACTTC; D: .; V: TRBV30; length: 11; size: .; J: TRBJ2-7
CDR3: CASSHPRLAGEQYF; DNA: TGTGCCAGCAGTCATCCCCGACTAGCCGGGGAGCAGTACTTC; D: TRBD2; V: TRBV6-5; length: 14; size: .; J: TRBJ2-7
CDR3: CASRLAGPTDTQYF; DNA: TGTGCCAGTAGGTTAGCGGGTCCCACAGATACGCAGTATTTT; D: TRBD2; V: TRBV5-4; length: 14; size: once; J: TRBJ2-3
CDR3: CASSEAGGNYGYTF; DNA: TGTGCCAGCAGTGAGGCAGGGGGTAACTATGGCTACACCTTC; D: TRBD1; V: TRBV6-1; length: 14; size: .; J: TRBJ1-2
CDR3: CASSSQGQPQHF; DNA: TGCGCCAGCAGTTCACAGGGCCAGCCCCAGCATTTT; D: .; V: TRBV10-2; length: 12; size: .; J: TRBJ1-5
CDR3: CASSKGVGGRMNTEAFF; DNA: TGTGCCAGTAGTAAAGGCGTTGGGGGCAGAATGAACACTGAAGCTTTCTTT; D: .; V: TRBV19; length: 17; size: once; J: TRBJ1-1
CDR3: CASSGYRGFTDTQYF; DNA: TGTGCCAGCAGCGGATACAGGGGGTTCACAGATACGCAGTATTTT; D: TRBD1; V: TRBV7-9; length: 15; size: .; J: TRBJ2-3
CDR3: CASSTRTEGSYEQYF; DNA: TGTGCCAGCAGTACTAGAACCGAAGGCTCCTACGAGCAGTACTTC; D: .; V: TRBV28; length: 15; size: .; J: TRBJ2-7
CDR3: CASSLLETSGKATDTQYF; DNA: TGTGCCAGCTCACTTCTGGAGACTAGCGGGAAAGCCACAGATACGCAGTATTTT; D: TRBD2; V: TRBV18; length: 18; size: .; J: TRBJ2-3
CDR3: CASSERGAPYEQYF; DNA: TGCGCCAGCAGTGAGAGAGGGGCCCCATACGAGCAGTACTTC; D: .; V: TRBV10-1; length: 14; size: once; J: TRBJ2-7
CDR3: CSARQGGPYEAFF; DNA: TGCAGCGCGCGACAGGGGGGGCCTTATGAAGCTTTCTTT; D: TRBD1; V: TRBV29-1; length: 13; size: .; J: TRBJ1-1
CDR3: CASSYSTTNTGELFF; DNA: TGTGCCAGCAGTTATAGCACTACGAACACCGGGGAGCTGTTTTTT; D: .; V: TRBV6-6; length: 15; size: few; J: TRBJ2-2
CDR3: CASSYGDSQETQYF; DNA: TGTGCCAGCAGTTACGGTGACAGTCAAGAGACCCAGTACTTC; D: .; V: TRBV6-5; length: 14; size: .; J: TRBJ2-5